Detailed here is one TCR beta chain. CD45RO-negative, CCR7-selected cells formed the naive CD8 fraction, which excluded terminally differentiated effector memory CD45RA+ cells. The repertoire was sequenced with immunoSEQ multiplex PCR; TCRdb's copy has only in-frame clones and lacks some. In the table there are 750,000 to 1,000,000 clones, almost 95% of which are singletons. The source of the sample is a study of shared clonotypes between healthy human individuals. The wider study: Samples came from a couple of female and three male donors aged 18 to 49. Donors had three CD4 naive, three CD4 memory, two CD8 naive and one CD8 memory plate apiece.

The CDR3 totals 13 residues. CDR1 is LNHDA and CDR2 is SQIVND in the germline V gene (reference sequence). V was shortened by 5 bases and J by 5 bases, with 9 bases between the two germline ends. The chain couples TRBV19 to TRBJ1-4; D gene uncertain. The clonotype was recovered from a young man in good health. The sequenced material came from naive CD8+ T cells sorted from blood. CDR3 coding DNA: TGTGCCAGTAGTTCTGCAGACAATGAAAAACTGTTTTTT. Translation gives CASSSADNEKLFF. Drawing the rest from reference TRBV19 and TRBJ1-4, the complete variable domain is DGGITQSPKYLFRKEGQNVTLSCEQNLNHDAMYWYRQDPGQGLRLIYYSQIVNDFQKGDIAEGYSVSREKKESFPLTVTSAQKNPTAFYLCASSSADNEKLFFGSGTQLSVL.